Below, 17 T cell receptor beta chains from the same sample are listed, as sequenced in a study of glioma-infiltrating T cells after dendritic cell vaccination. As for time point: after dendritic cell vaccination, including at tumor progression/relapse. Data came from immunoSEQ multiplex PCR; TCRdb stores just in-frame clones and leaves some out. This table holds 85,000 to 100,000 clones, more than 70% found once. The specimen was blood, collected after dendritic cell vaccination. All receptors derive from a human donor with glioblastoma.

V usage is TRBV5-1 and J usage is TRBJ2-7, with D possibly being TRBD1 (5 bases). Trimming cost V 2 bases and J 2 bases, with 5 bases left between them. The CDR3 is 12 amino acids. CDR1 and CDR2 from the germline V gene are SGHRS and YFSETQ. CDR3 nucleotides: TGCGCCAGCAGCTTAGGGGCCTACGAGCAGTACTTC. Encoded protein: CASSLGAYEQYF.

Points on this clone: The same CDR3 also results from other DNA sequences found in this sample. The rearrangement joins TRBV1 to TRBJ1-1; the D segment call TRBD1 is taken from the table without a DNA check. TRBV1 is listed as a pseudogene. The CDR3 runs 17 residues. CDR3 residues: CTSSQPAWDREFTEAFF. For the CDR3, the DNA is TGCACCAGCAGCCAACCTGCTTGGGACAGGGAATTCACTGAAGCTTTCTTT.

This chain links TRBV5-1 with TRBJ2-7; 8 bases are a match to TRBD2. CDR3 size: 15 residues. With 5 bases clipped from V and 4 bases from J, the junction kept 11 bases outside the gene matches. Germline V gene sequence: CDR1 SGHRS, CDR2 YFSETQ. Here the CDR3 reads CASSSTGTRPYEQYF. For the CDR3, the DNA is TGCGCCAGCAGTTCCACCGGGACTAGACCTTACGAGCAGTACTTC.

The V and J genes are TRBV7-3 and TRBJ1-1, with unresolved D. The germline V and J ends were trimmed by 1 base and 0 bases, with 9 bases remaining between them. The CDR3 spans 15 residues. The V gene's germline CDR1 is SGHTA and CDR2 FQGTGA. The CDR3 sequence: CASSLNGVMNTEAFF. In DNA, the CDR3 is TGTGCCAGCAGCTTAAATGGAGTCATGAACACTGAAGCTTTCTTT.

This chain uses TRBV6-6 with TRBJ2-1; D perhaps matches TRBD2 (6 bases). CDR3 length: 15 amino acids. In germline, CDR1 is MNHNY, CDR2 SVGAGI (reference sequence). The V end was cut by 2 bases, the J end by 5 bases, with 13 bases between. The CDR3 DNA reads TGTGCCAGCAGTTACCGGGCAGGGAGGAACAATGAGCAGTTCTTC. It encodes CASSYRAGRNNEQFF.

The rearrangement uses TRBV5-1 and TRBJ2-1; a possible D gene is TRBD1 (6 bases). Germline V CDR1 and CDR2: SGHRS, YFSETQ. V was clipped by 5 bases and J by 6 bases, with 9 bases between them. This CDR3 is built from 12 residues. The CDR3, as DNA: TGCGCCAGCAGATACAGGGCCAATGAGCAGTTCTTC. Residues: CASRYRANEQFF.

The V call is TRBV28, the J call TRBJ2-7; D might be TRBD1 (6 bases). CDR3 size: 14 residues. Germline CDR1 reads MDHEN; CDR2 reads SYDVKM. V was trimmed by 8 bases and J by 5 bases, leaving 19 bases between them. In nucleotides, the CDR3 is TGTGCCAGCTCTCAGAGGGGCAGGGGCCACGAGCAGTACTTC. Protein sequence: CASSQRGRGHEQYF.

V gene TRBV6-5 combines with J gene TRBJ2-5, with D perhaps matching TRBD2 (6 bases). Germline CDR1 and CDR2: MNHEY and SVGAGI. The CDR3 length is 14 residues. V was clipped by 6 bases and J by 11 bases, with 22 bases between them. This CDR3 is CASSSGLLPGEQYF. CDR3 sequence (DNA): TGTGCCAGCAGCTCGGGACTCCTCCCGGGGGAGCAGTACTTC.

The chain couples TRBV7-2 to TRBJ2-3; 7 nucleotides agree with TRBD2. The germline V gene has CDR1 SGHTA and CDR2 FQGNSA. The CDR3 covers 17 residues. The ends lost 5 bases at V and 4 bases at J; junction bases unmatched: 15. CDR3: CASSPHAARGRADTQYF. CDR3 in DNA: TGTGCCAGCAGCCCCCACGCGGCGCGGGGGAGAGCAGATACGCAGTATTTT.

Only one count was recorded for this clone. J is TRBJ2-1 and V is TRBV7-9; no clear D gene. The germline gives CDR1 SEHNR, CDR2 FQNEAQ (reference sequence). The CDR3 contains 12 residues. With 1 base removed from V and 6 bases from J, the gap between germline ends came to 4 bases. DNA for the CDR3: TGTGCCAGCAGCTTAGTATCCAATGAGCAGTTCTTC. Its translation: CASSLVSNEQFF.

The chain recombines TRBV7-9 with TRBJ2-1, with a possible D match to TRBD1 (6 bases). The CDR3 has 15 amino acids. Per germline, CDR1 SEHNR and CDR2 FQNEAQ (reference sequence). The V gene lost 4 bases and the J gene lost 7 bases, with 17 bases spanning the gap. The DNA for the CDR3 is TGTGCCAGCAGCTCAGGGGTCCTGGCGGGTAATGAGCAGTTCTTC. This codes for CASSSGVLAGNEQFF.

The CDR3 sequence is CASSSGTGWGTGELFF. CDR3 DNA: TGTGCCAGTAGTAGCGGGACAGGATGGGGCACCGGGGAGCTGTTTTTT. The rearrangement uses TRBV19 and TRBJ2-2; TRBD1 aligns across 8 bases. CDR1 LNHDA and CDR2 SQIVND come from the germline V gene (reference sequence). The CDR3 consists of 16 residues. V dropped 4 bases and J dropped 4; count of bases not matched to a gene: 8.

The rearrangement joins TRBV27 to TRBJ2-2; D gene ambiguous. This CDR3 comprises 15 residues. Trimming left V 2 bases short and J 6 bases short, with 13 bases between. In germline, CDR1 is MNHEY, CDR2 SMNVEV (reference sequence). DNA of the CDR3: TGTGCCAGCAGTTTAACTCGATTAGAGGCCGGGGAGCTGTTTTTT. It specifies CASSLTRLEAGELFF.

This clone was counted a single time. The rearrangement joins TRBV7-8 to TRBJ2-3; 8 nucleotides align to TRBD2. This CDR3 is 15 amino acids long. Germline loops: CDR1 SGHVS, CDR2 FQNEAQ. V gave up 4 bases and J gave up 3 bases; unmatched junction bases: 6. The CDR3 reads CASSSPTSVTDTQYF. The CDR3 coding sequence is TGTGCCAGCAGCTCCCCGACTAGCGTAACAGATACGCAGTATTTT.

The chain has TRBV5-4 and TRBJ2-3; TRBD2 matches 8 bases. The CDR3 sequence is 14 residues long. CDR1 and CDR2 (germline): SGHNT, YYREEE (reference sequence). The V segment lost 4 bases and the J segment 7 bases; nucleotides outside the gene matches: 8. CDR3 protein: CASSPGGGPYTQYF. The CDR3 coding sequence is TGTGCCAGCAGCCCGGGGGGGGGACCTTATACGCAGTATTTT.

CDR3 loop: CASRQPGGEVGKNEQYF. Written as DNA, the CDR3 is TGTGCCAGCAGGCAACCAGGGGGCGAGGTGGGTAAGAACGAGCAGTACTTC. J is TRBJ2-7 and V is TRBV11-2, with 8 bases fitting TRBD1. The junction had 18 bases not matched to a gene; V was cut back by 6 bases and J by 5 bases. This CDR3 spans 17 amino acids. Germline V gives CDR1 SGHAT, CDR2 FQNNGV.

The J gene is TRBJ2-1, the V gene TRBV5-6; D is ambiguous. V was pared by 5 bases and J by 2 bases, with 11 bases between. This CDR3 has 14 amino acids. CDR1 and CDR2 from the germline V gene are SGHDT and YYEEEE. Here the CDR3 reads CASSFSVAYNEQFF. The DNA of the CDR3 is TGTGCCAGCAGTTTCTCGGTCGCCTACAATGAGCAGTTCTTC.